The T cell receptor beta chain described here comes from a study of PD-1 blockade in classical Hodgkin lymphoma. Study-level findings and limits: Reported findings placed baseline TCR diversity lower in newly diagnosed patients (compared with healthy donors). The origin of the repertoire differences remains undefined, with disease activity or prior therapy as possible causes. TCR diversity in CD4+, not CD8+, cells rose significantly by C4D1. Exclusion applied to patients who initiated nivolumab less than 1 year following ASCT.

Germline V gene sequence: CDR1 KGHSH, CDR2 LQKENI. The CDR3 is made up of 15 amino acids. V was clipped by 6 bases and J by 1 base; unmatched bases: 5. TCRdb's copy holds only in-frame clones and misses some; the assay was immunoSEQ multiplex PCR. This table holds about 46,000 clones, about 78% found once. All patients experienced relapse after autologous stem cell transplantation, and brentuximab vedotin exposure was variable. Remarks on this clone: Its antigen is unknown.

V usage is TRBV18 and J usage is TRBJ2-4, with 8 bases aligning to TRBD2. Sequencing was performed on peripheral blood mononuclear cells (PBMCs), taken before the second cycle of nivolumab. This receptor was obtained from a human donor with classical Hodgkin lymphoma. The CDR3 region has the DNA TGTGCCAGCTCCCCTAGCGGGTCGGCCAAAAACATTCAGTACTTC. Residues: CASSPSGSAKNIQYF. The full variable domain, rest sourced from reference TRBV18 and TRBJ2-4, is NAGVMQNPRHLVRRRGQEARLRCSPMKGHSHVYWYRQLPEEGLKFMVYLQKENIIDESGMPKERFSAEFPKEGPSILRIQQVVRGDSAAYFCASSPSGSAKNIQYFGAGTRLSVL.